This T cell receptor (beta chain) emerged from a study of blood T cell dynamics during melanoma immunotherapy. In germline, CDR1 is SGHVS, CDR2 FNYEAQ. The ends were cut back, 4 bases at V and 2 bases at J, with 17 bases in the middle. The CDR3 spans 16 residues. The assay was immunoSEQ multiplex PCR, and TCRdb's table has in-frame clones only and misses some. The sample consists of about 15,000 clones, about 83% of them appearing once. As for time point: pre-treatment baseline. The specimen was blood, collected from a patient treated with checkpoint blockade. The rearrangement links TRBV7-6 to TRBJ1-1; no reliable D call. This receptor was identified in a human donor with melanoma. CDR3 region: CASSSTPRGSNTEAFF. The CDR3 bases are TGTGCCAGCAGCTCAACCCCTCGGGGATCAAACACTGAAGCTTTCTTT.